This T cell receptor beta chain was recovered during a study of metastatic and nonmetastatic thyroid tumors. Whole-study findings and limits: The study reportedly found significantly higher TCR beta diversity in malignant thyroid tumors than benign nodules, in blood and tumor.

Every patient was untreated before thyroid surgery. V was clipped by 5 bases and J by 9 bases; unmatched bases: 7. The CDR3 contains 16 residues. This clone was detected a few times. Antigen: not known. TCRdb re-analyzed the PCR reads through MiXCR. This sample has around 50,000 clones, with 25% to 30% found just once. This chain links TRBV12-3 or TRBV12-4 with TRBJ2-1; 16 nucleotides agree with TRBD2. The source material was blood. This TCR was sampled from a female donor with papillary thyroid cancer or a benign thyroid nodule (not recorded which). Some clones in this sample may be carry-over from other donors' samples. In DNA, the CDR3 is TGTGCCAGCAGTGCCGGGACTAGCGGGAGGGCCGGTGAGCAGTTCTTC. This sequence encodes CASSAGTSGRAGEQFF.